Following are 26 T cell receptor beta chains from one sample sequenced in a study of cytomegalovirus exposure and HLA in healthy donors. Both 60 Vbeta primers and 13 Jbeta primers went into the PCR. The repertoire was sequenced with immunoSEQ multiplex PCR; TCRdb's copy has only in-frame clones and lacks some. The data hold about 87,000 clones, with 7.6% observed a single time. The sequencing input was PBMCs. All receptors come from a man aged 50-60 years in good health and CMV-seronegative.

V and J are TRBV6-5 and TRBJ2-7; 7 positions match TRBD2. The ends lost 6 bases at V and 6 bases at J; junction bases unmatched: 5. The CDR3 consists of 12 residues. The germline CDR1 and CDR2 sequences are MNHEY and SVGAGI. The CDR3 here is CASSEPGGEQYF. CDR3 DNA: TGTGCCAGCAGCGAACCGGGGGGCGAGCAGTACTTC.

As for this clone: The germline gene is not matched at one end of the junction; a read error may be the cause. This chain uses TRBV5-1 with TRBJ2-7; a weak D match, TRBD2 (6 bases). Germline lookup yields CDR1 SGHRS and CDR2 YFSETQ. This CDR3 comprises 14 residues. This chain's CDR3 is CASGFHSGAYEQYF. Here the CDR3 DNA reads TGCGCCAGCGGCTTTCACTCGGGAGCCTACGAGCAGTACTTC. Supplemented by reference TRBV5-1 and TRBJ2-7, the full variable domain reads KAGVTQTPRYLIKTRGQQVTLSCSPISGHRSVSWYQQTPGQGLQFLFEYFSETQRNKGNFPGRFSGRQFSNSRSEMNVSTLELGDSALYLCASGFHSGAYEQYFGPGTRLTVT.

V is TRBV10-3 and J is TRBJ2-1, with TRBD2 identical over 9 bases. V trimming: 3 bases; J trimming: 7 bases; junction bases outside the gene matches: 10. Looked up from germline, CDR1 is ENHRY and CDR2 is SYGVKD. The CDR3 length is 16 residues. The CDR3 loop reads CAISDSMAGGQNEQFF. Written as DNA, the CDR3 is TGTGCCATCAGTGATAGCATGGCGGGGGGGCAAAATGAGCAGTTCTTC.

The chain couples TRBV7-9 to TRBJ2-1, with 7 bases lining up with TRBD2. Germline-derived CDR1 and CDR2 are SEHNR and FQNEAQ (reference sequence). The CDR3 loop spans 13 amino acids. V dropped 0 bases and J dropped 10; count of bases not matched to a gene: 3. The chain's CDR3 is CASSLAGGYEQFF. Here the CDR3 DNA reads TGTGCCAGCAGCTTAGCGGGAGGGTACGAGCAGTTCTTC. Together with reference TRBV7-9 and TRBJ2-1, the CDR3 gives the full variable domain: DTGVSQNPRHKITKRGQNVTFRCDPISEHNRLYWYRQTLGQGPEFLTYFQNEAQLEKSRLLSDRFSAERPKGSFSTLEIQRTEQGDSAMYLCASSLAGGYEQFFGPGTRLTVL.

The chain recombines TRBV5-1 with TRBJ2-5; TRBD2 matches at 9 bases. The end of the DNA aligns better with TRBJ2-7, so the J call may be wrong. Germline CDR1 is SGHRS and CDR2 is YFSETQ. This CDR3 is 15 amino acids long. The CDR3 DNA follows: TGCGCCAGCAGACCCGGGACTAGCATCTCCTACGAGCAGTACTTC. Its protein product is CASRPGTSISYEQYF.

The chain employs TRBV19 and TRBJ1-2; TRBD1 might be the D (5 bases). The CDR3 contains 15 residues. Germline CDR1 LNHDA, CDR2 SQIVND (reference sequence). V was pared by 1 base and J by 1 base, with 10 bases between. This CDR3 is CASSIGGGFNYGYTF. In DNA, the CDR3 is TGTGCCAGTAGTATAGGGGGCGGATTTAACTATGGCTACACCTTC.

Here the CDR3 reads CASSYGLARNEQFF. CDR3 bases: TGTGCCAGCAGTTACGGACTAGCGAGAAATGAGCAGTTCTTC. V and J are TRBV27 and TRBJ2-1; 9 bases line up with TRBD2. V was pared by 4 bases and J by 7 bases, with 5 bases of the junction left unmatched. The CDR3 contains 14 residues. CDR1 is MNHEY, CDR2 SMNVEV, per germline (reference sequence).

This chain uses TRBV7-9 with TRBJ1-2, with D maybe TRBD1 (5 bases). The CDR3 runs 18 residues. Germline-derived CDR1 and CDR2 are SEHNR and FQNEAQ (reference sequence). With 1 base removed from V and 2 bases from J, the gap between germline ends came to 20 bases. The CDR3 coding sequence is TGTGCCAGCAGCTTAGACCTTACCGACAGATCAGGCAACTATGGCTACACCTTC. This translates into CASSLDLTDRSGNYGYTF.

This clone was picked up a small number of times. The chain joins TRBV4-2 to TRBJ2-1; D remains unclear. CDR3 length equals 15 residues. Trimming shortened V by 0 bases and J by 6 bases, and 12 bases separated the two germline ends. Germline V CDR1 and CDR2: LGHNA, YNFKEQ. DNA of the CDR3: TGTGCCAGCAGCCAAGATCTGTCAGTCCCCAATGAGCAGTTCTTC. Protein: CASSQDLSVPNEQFF.

This clone has only a few counts. CDR3: CASSLAGRDEQYF. The CDR3 DNA follows: TGTGCCAGCAGCTTAGCGGGGAGGGACGAGCAGTACTTC. The genes are TRBV7-8 and TRBJ2-7; 7 bases line up with TRBD2. Germline V gives CDR1 SGHVS, CDR2 FQNEAQ. Losses at the gene ends were 0 bases for V and 5 bases for J; bases not matched to a gene: 1. The CDR3 runs to 13 residues.

This clone was observed a few times. The chain carries TRBV5-1 and TRBJ1-2; 9 positions agree with TRBD1. CDR1 is SGHRS, CDR2 YFSETQ, per germline. The V and J ends lost 10 bases and 2 bases, in that order; junction bases with no gene match: 9. There are 14 residues in the CDR3. The CDR3 region has the DNA TGCGCCGCTCGCCCCGGGACAGGGAACTATGGCTACACCTTC. This codes for CAARPGTGNYGYTF.

This clone has a handful of counts. V is TRBV27 and J is TRBJ1-4; 7 positions agree with TRBD1. The germline CDR1 and CDR2 sequences are MNHEY and SMNVEV (reference sequence). There are 14 residues in the CDR3. V trimming: 2 bases; J trimming: 7 bases; junction bases outside the gene matches: 4. The CDR3 DNA reads TGTGCCAGCAGTTTAAGACAGGGCGTTGAAAAACTGTTTTTT. This sequence encodes CASSLRQGVEKLFF.

The chain recombines TRBV5-1 with TRBJ1-5; D possibly corresponds to TRBD1 (6 bases). Trimming removed 4 bases from V and 4 bases from J, with 12 bases in between. CDR1 and CDR2 from the germline V gene are SGHRS and YFSETQ. CDR3 length: 14 amino acids. The CDR3 region has the DNA TGCGCCAGCAGCCCGGACAGAGGAAATCAGCCCCAGCATTTT. Its protein product is CASSPDRGNQPQHF.

This chain joins TRBV27 and TRBJ1-4; TRBD1 agrees at 9 bases. Per the germline V gene, CDR1 is MNHEY and CDR2 is SMNVEV (reference sequence). The V segment lost 6 bases and the J segment 3 bases; nucleotides outside the gene matches: 8. The CDR3 extends over 16 amino acids. DNA of the CDR3: TGTGCCAGCAGGAAGCGACAGGGGGAACCTAATGAAAAACTGTTTTTT. This gives the protein CASRKRQGEPNEKLFF. Full variable domain (rest looked up from reference TRBV27 and TRBJ1-4): EAQVTQNPRYLITVTGKKLTVTCSQNMNHEYMSWYRQDPGLGLRQIYYSMNVEVTDKGDVPEGYKVSRKEKRNFPLILESPSPNQTSLYFCASRKRQGEPNEKLFFGSGTQLSVL.

A few counts support this clone. The gene calls are TRBV12-5 and TRBJ1-1; a possible D gene is TRBD1 (5 bases). The CDR3 has 12 amino acids. The V end lost 4 bases, the J end lost 9 bases, and 12 bases lay between the germline ends. Germline CDR1 LGHNT, CDR2 FRNRAP. CDR3 sequence reads: CASGSDTGQAFF. CDR3 in DNA: TGTGCTAGTGGTTCCGATACAGGTCAAGCTTTCTTT.

This clone appeared a few times. This chain connects TRBV6-5 to TRBJ1-1; D perhaps matches TRBD1 (6 bases). Trimming took 3 bases from V and 8 from J, leaving 7 bases between them. This CDR3 comprises 11 residues. Per the germline V gene, CDR1 is MNHEY and CDR2 is SVGAGI. The DNA for the CDR3 is TGTGCCAGCAGTTATCAGGGGGAAGCTTTCTTT. Translated, it gives CASSYQGEAFF.

This clone was picked up a small number of times. The rearrangement links TRBV4-3 to TRBJ1-4; 8 bases line up with TRBD1. The germline gives CDR1 LGHNA, CDR2 YSLEER. The CDR3 runs to 14 residues. The junction had 3 bases not matched to a gene; V was cut back by 1 base and J by 8 bases. CDR3 amino acids: CASSQGTGQEKLFF. For the CDR3, the DNA is TGCGCCAGCAGCCAAGGGACAGGGCAAGAAAAACTGTTTTTT.

This clone was detected only a few times. The gene calls are TRBV5-1 and TRBJ2-3; D call uncertain. The CDR3 contains 16 residues. V lost 0 bases to trimming and J lost 0 bases, with 11 bases between them. Per germline, CDR1 SGHRS and CDR2 YFSETQ. The chain's CDR3 is CASSLALGTSTDTQYF. The CDR3 DNA is TGCGCCAGCAGCTTGGCCTTGGGCACTAGCACAGATACGCAGTATTTT.

This clone has only a few counts. The chain combines TRBV7-2 with TRBJ2-2; weak D call: TRBD1 (6 bases). The CDR3 spans 15 residues. The V end was cut by 6 bases, the J end by 4 bases, with 15 bases between. CDR1 and CDR2 (germline): SGHTA, FQGNSA. The CDR3 DNA sequence: TGTGCCAGCAGGCTATTACAGGGCGGCACCGGGGAGCTGTTTTTT. It is translated as CASRLLQGGTGELFF. Based on the CDR3 plus reference TRBV7-2 and TRBJ2-2, the full variable domain is GAGVSQSPSNKVTEKGKDVELRCDPISGHTALYWYRQSLGQGLEFLIYFQGNSAPDKSGLPSDRFSAERTGGSVSTLTIQRTQQEDSAVYLCASRLLQGGTGELFFGEGSRLTVL.

In its sample, this clone was seen a few times. In nucleotides, the CDR3 is TGTGCCAGCAGCCGGACAGGGGAAAACTATGGCTACACCTTC. Translated, it gives CASSRTGENYGYTF. The chain is built from TRBV6-5 and TRBJ1-2; the match to TRBD1 covers 9 bases. This CDR3 is built from 14 residues. The germline gives CDR1 MNHEY, CDR2 SVGAGI. Germline trimming cut 6 bases from V and 2 bases from J; bases unmatched to any gene: 4.

In its sample, this clone was seen a few times. The chain couples TRBV2 to TRBJ1-1; a possible D gene is TRBD1 (5 bases). V was cut by 6 bases and J by 8 bases, with 16 bases left in between. This CDR3 has 13 amino acids. CDR1 SNHLY and CDR2 FYNNEI come from the germline V gene. Written as DNA, the CDR3 is TGTGCCAGCAGCAAATCAATGCAGGGCGAAGCTTTCTTT. Its translation: CASSKSMQGEAFF.

This chain joins TRBV5-4 and TRBJ2-5, with unresolved D. The last part of the DNA fits TRBJ2-7 better; the J call may be wrong. CDR3 size: 14 residues. Germline V gene lookup returns CDR1 SGHNT and CDR2 YYREEE (reference sequence). CDR3 bases: TGTGCCAGCAGCTTGAGCGAAATGCCGTACGAGCAGTACTTC. Protein product: CASSLSEMPYEQYF.

The genes are TRBV6-1 and TRBJ2-3, with D perhaps TRBD2 (5 bases). V was clipped by 5 bases and J by 2 bases, with 14 bases between them. This CDR3 spans 15 amino acids. CDR1 is MNHNS, CDR2 SASEGT, per germline. The CDR3 spells CASSPLGGTTDTQYF. The CDR3 DNA reads as TGTGCCAGCAGTCCCCTTGGAGGCACCACAGATACGCAGTATTTT.

The chain couples TRBV28 to TRBJ1-4, with TRBD1 matching over 10 bases. This CDR3 comprises 14 residues. CDR1 and CDR2 from the germline V gene are MDHEN and SYDVKM. Trimming at V came to 8 bases and at J to 11 bases, leaving 11 bases not matched to a gene. This CDR3 is CASFRQGAKGKLFF. The CDR3 DNA sequence: TGTGCCAGCTTTAGACAGGGGGCAAAGGGGAAACTGTTTTTT. Complete variable domain (other parts from reference TRBV28 and TRBJ1-4): DVKVTQSSRYLVKRTGEKVFLECVQDMDHENMFWYRQDPGLGLRLIYFSYDVKMKEKGDIPEGYSVSREKKERFSLILESASTNQTSMYLCASFRQGAKGKLFFGSGTQLSVL.

There are a few counts of this clone. The chain uses TRBV15 and TRBJ2-3; 8 nucleotides agree with TRBD2. Germline values: CDR1 LNHNV, CDR2 YYDKDF (reference sequence). J lost 7 bases, V lost 2 bases, and 8 bases had no gene match. This CDR3 is built from 15 residues. CDR3 sequence (DNA): TGTGCCACCAGCAGATTTGGGACTAGTCTCAATACGCAGTATTTT. It translates to CATSRFGTSLNTQYF.

The sample holds a few counts of this clone. The genes are TRBV5-6 and TRBJ2-7; 10 nucleotides match TRBD2. V lost 0 bases to trimming and J lost 5 bases; unmatched junction nucleotides: 8. This CDR3 has 16 amino acids. The V gene's germline CDR1 is SGHDT and CDR2 YYEEEE. The chain's CDR3 is CASSLDLAGDLHEQYF. CDR3 sequence (DNA): TGTGCCAGCAGCTTGGATCTAGCGGGAGATCTCCACGAGCAGTACTTC. The complete variable domain, with remaining parts taken from reference TRBV5-6 and TRBJ2-7, reads DAGVTQSPTHLIKTRGQQVTLRCSPKSGHDTVSWYQQALGQGPQFIFQYYEEEERQRGNFPDRFSGHQFPNYSSELNVNALLLGDSALYLCASSLDLAGDLHEQYFGPGTRLTVT.